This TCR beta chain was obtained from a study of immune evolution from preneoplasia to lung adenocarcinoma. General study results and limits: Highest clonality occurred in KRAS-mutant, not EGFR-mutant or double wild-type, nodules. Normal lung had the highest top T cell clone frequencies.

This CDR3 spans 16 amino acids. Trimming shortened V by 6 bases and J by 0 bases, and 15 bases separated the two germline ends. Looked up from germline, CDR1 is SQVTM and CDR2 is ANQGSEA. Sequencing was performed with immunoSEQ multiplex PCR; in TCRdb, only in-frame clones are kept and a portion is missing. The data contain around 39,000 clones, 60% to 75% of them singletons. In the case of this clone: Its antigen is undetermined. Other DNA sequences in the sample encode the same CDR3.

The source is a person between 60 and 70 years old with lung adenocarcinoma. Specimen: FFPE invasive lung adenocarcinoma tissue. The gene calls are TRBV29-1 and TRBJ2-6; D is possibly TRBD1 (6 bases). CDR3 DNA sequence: TGCAGCGTCACAGGGTACCTGAGCTCTGGGGCCAACGTCCTGACTTTC. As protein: CSVTGYLSSGANVLTF.